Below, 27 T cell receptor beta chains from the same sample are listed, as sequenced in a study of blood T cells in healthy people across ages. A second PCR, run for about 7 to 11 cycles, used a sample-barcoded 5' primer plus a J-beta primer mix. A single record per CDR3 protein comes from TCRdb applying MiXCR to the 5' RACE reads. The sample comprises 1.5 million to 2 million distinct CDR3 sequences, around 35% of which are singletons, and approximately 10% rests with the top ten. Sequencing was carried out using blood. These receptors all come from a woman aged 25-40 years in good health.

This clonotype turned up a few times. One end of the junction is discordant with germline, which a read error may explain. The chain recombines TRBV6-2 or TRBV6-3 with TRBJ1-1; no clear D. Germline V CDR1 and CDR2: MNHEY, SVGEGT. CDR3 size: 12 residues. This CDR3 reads CANSERSTEAFF. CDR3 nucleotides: TGTGCCAACAGTGAACGCAGCACTGAAGCTTTCTTT.

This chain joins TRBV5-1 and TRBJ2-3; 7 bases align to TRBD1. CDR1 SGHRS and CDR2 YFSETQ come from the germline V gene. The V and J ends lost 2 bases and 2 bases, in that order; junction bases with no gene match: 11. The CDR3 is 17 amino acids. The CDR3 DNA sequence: TGCGCCAGCAGCTTACCAGGGACAGCTTTATTCACAGATACGCAGTATTTT. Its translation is CASSLPGTALFTDTQYF.

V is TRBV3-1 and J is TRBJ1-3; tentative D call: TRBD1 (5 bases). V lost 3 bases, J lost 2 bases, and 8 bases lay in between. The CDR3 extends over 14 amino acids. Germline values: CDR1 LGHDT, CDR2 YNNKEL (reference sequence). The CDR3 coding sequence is TGTGCCAGCAGCCAGCAGGGTACTGGAAACACCATATATTTT. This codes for CASSQQGTGNTIYF.

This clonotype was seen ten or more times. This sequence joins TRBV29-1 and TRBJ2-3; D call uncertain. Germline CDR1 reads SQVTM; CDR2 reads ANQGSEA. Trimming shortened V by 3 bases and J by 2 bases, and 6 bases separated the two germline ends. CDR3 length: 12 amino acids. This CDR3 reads CSVDYSTDTQYF. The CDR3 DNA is TGCAGCGTTGATTACTCCACAGATACGCAGTATTTT.

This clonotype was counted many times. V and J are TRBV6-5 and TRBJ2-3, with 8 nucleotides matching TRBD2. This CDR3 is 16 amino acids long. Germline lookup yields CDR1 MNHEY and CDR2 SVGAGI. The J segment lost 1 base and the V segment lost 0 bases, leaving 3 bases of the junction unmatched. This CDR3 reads CASSYSTSGGTDTQYF. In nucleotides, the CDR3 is TGTGCCAGCAGTTACTCCACTAGCGGAGGCACAGATACGCAGTATTTT.

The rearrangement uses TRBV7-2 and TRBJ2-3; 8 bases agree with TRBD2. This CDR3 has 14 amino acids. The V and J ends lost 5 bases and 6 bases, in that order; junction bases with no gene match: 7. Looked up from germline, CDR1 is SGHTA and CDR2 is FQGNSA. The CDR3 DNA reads TGTGCCAGCAGCCTCGGACTAGCATACGATACGCAGTATTTT. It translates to CASSLGLAYDTQYF. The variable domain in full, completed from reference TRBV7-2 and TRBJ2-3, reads GAGVSQSPSNKVTEKGKDVELRCDPISGHTALYWYRQSLGQGLEFLIYFQGNSAPDKSGLPSDRFSAERTGGSVSTLTIQRTQQEDSAVYLCASSLGLAYDTQYFGPGTRLTVL.

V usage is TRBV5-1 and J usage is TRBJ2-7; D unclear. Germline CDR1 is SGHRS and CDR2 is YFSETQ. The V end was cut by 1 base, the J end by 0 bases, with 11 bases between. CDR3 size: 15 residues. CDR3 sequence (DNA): TGCGCCAGCAGCTTGAACGCAGCCGTCTCCTACGAGCAGTACTTC. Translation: CASSLNAAVSYEQYF.

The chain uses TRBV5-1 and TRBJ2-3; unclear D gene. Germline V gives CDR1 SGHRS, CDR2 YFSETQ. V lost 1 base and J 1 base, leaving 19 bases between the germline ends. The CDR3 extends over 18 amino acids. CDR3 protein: CASSLYGRLNAGTDTQYF. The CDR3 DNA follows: TGCGCCAGCAGCTTGTATGGTAGACTGAACGCTGGCACAGATACGCAGTATTTT.

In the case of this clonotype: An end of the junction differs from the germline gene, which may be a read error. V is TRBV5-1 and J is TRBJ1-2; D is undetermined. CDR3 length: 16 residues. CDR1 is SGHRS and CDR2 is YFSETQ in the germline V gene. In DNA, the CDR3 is TGCGTCAGCAGCTTGGCCGGTCCAGGATTTGACTATGGCTACACCTTC. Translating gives CVSSLAGPGFDYGYTF. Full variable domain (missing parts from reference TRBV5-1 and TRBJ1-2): KAGVTQTPRYLIKTRGQQVTLSCSPISGHRSVSWYQQTPGQGLQFLFEYFSETQRNKGNFPGRFSGRQFSNSRSEMNVSTLELGDSALYLCVSSLAGPGFDYGYTFGSGTRLTVV.

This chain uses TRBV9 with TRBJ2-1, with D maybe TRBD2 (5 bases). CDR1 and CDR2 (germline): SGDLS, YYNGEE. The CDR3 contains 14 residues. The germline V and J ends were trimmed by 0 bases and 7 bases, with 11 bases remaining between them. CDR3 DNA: TGTGCCAGCAGCGTAGATAAGTCGGGGAATGAGCAGTTCTTC. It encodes CASSVDKSGNEQFF.

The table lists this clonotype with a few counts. CDR3 coding DNA: TGTGCCAGCAGTTTTCTTCGACCACCGGGGCCAGCGCAAGAGACCCAGTACTTC. This codes for CASSFLRPPGPAQETQYF. The chain has TRBV28 and TRBJ2-5; tentatively, D is TRBD1 or TRBD2 (5 bases each). The V and J ends lost 3 bases and 2 bases respectively, with 22 bases between them. CDR1 is MDHEN, CDR2 SYDVKM, per germline. The CDR3 loop spans 18 amino acids.

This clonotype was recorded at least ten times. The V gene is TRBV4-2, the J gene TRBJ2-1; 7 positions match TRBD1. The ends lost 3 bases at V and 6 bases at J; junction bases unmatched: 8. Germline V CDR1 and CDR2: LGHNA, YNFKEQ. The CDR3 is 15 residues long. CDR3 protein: CASSHRDSGGNEQFF. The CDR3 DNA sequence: TGTGCCAGCAGCCACCGGGACAGTGGGGGCAATGAGCAGTTCTTC.

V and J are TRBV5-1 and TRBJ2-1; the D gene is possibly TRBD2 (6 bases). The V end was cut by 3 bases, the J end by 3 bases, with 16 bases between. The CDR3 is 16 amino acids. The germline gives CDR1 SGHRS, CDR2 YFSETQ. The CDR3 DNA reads TGCGCCAGCAGCTCCGTTATGGCTAGCGACTACAATGAGCAGTTCTTC. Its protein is CASSSVMASDYNEQFF.

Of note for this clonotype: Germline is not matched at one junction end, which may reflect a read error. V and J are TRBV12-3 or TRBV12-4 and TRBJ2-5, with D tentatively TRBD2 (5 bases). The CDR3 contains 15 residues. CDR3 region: CVSSLGSGHQETQYF. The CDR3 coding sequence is TGTGTCAGCAGTTTAGGGAGCGGCCACCAAGAGACCCAGTACTTC.

The CDR3 sequence: CASSYVGQGKMDTEAFF. DNA of the CDR3: TGTGCCAGCAGCTATGTCGGGCAGGGTAAGATGGACACTGAAGCTTTCTTT. The V and J genes are TRBV7-9 and TRBJ1-1, with D maybe TRBD1 (5 bases). Trimming stripped 4 bases from V and 3 bases from J, with 21 bases between. The CDR3 is 17 residues long. The germline V gene encodes CDR1 SEHNR and CDR2 FQNEAQ (reference sequence).

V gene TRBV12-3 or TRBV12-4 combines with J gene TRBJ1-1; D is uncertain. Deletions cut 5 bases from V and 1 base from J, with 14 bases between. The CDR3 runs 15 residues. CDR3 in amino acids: CASSPDPGENTEAFF. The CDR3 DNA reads TGTGCCAGCAGTCCCGATCCGGGAGAGAACACTGAAGCTTTCTTT.

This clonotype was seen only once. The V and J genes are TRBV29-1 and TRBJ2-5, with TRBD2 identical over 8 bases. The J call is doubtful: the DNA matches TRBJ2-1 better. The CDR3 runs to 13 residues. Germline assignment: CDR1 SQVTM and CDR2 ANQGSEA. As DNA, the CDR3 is TGCAGCGTTGCGTCCGCGGGAGGAGAGACCCAGTTCTTC. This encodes CSVASAGGETQFF.

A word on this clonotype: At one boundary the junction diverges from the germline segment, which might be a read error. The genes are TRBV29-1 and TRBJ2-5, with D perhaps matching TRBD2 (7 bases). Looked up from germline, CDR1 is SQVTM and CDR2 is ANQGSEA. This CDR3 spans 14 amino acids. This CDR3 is CSVVAGATQEAQYF. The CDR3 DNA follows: TGCAGCGTTGTGGCGGGGGCGACCCAAGAGGCCCAGTACTTC.

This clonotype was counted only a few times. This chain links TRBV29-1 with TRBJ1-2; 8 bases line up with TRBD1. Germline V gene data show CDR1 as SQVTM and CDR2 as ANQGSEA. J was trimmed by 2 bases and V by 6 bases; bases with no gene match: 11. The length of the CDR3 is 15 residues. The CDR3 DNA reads TGCAGCGTCCCCGGTGGACAGGGTAGAAACTATGGCTACACCTTC. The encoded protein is CSVPGGQGRNYGYTF.

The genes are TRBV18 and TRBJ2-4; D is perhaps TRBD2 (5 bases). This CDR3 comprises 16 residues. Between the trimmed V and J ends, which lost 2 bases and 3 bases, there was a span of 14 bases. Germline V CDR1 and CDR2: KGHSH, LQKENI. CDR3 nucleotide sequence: TGTGCCAGCTCACCAGACTACCGCCCGGACAAAAACATTCAGTACTTC. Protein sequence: CASSPDYRPDKNIQYF.

CDR3 in amino acids: CASSYSFRVVEKLFF. The CDR3, as DNA: TGTGCCAGCAGTTACTCGTTCAGGGTCGTGGAAAAACTGTTTTTT. V and J are TRBV6-2 or TRBV6-3 and TRBJ1-4; tentative D call: TRBD1 (5 bases). This CDR3 has 15 amino acids. Germline V gives CDR1 MNHEY, CDR2 SVGEGT. The V end was cut by 0 bases, the J end by 8 bases, with 13 bases between.

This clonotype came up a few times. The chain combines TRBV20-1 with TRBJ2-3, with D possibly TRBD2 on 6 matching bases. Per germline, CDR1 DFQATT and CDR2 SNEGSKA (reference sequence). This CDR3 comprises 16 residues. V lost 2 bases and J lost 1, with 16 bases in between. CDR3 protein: CSARYAGTGRTDTQYF. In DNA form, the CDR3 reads TGCAGTGCTAGATATGCGGGGACTGGACGCACAGATACGCAGTATTTT.

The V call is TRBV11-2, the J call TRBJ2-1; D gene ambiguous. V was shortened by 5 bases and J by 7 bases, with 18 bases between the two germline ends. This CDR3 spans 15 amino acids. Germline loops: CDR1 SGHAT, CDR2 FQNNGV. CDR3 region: CASSRLSPWQNEQFF. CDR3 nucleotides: TGTGCCAGCAGCCGTTTGAGCCCATGGCAGAATGAGCAGTTCTTC.

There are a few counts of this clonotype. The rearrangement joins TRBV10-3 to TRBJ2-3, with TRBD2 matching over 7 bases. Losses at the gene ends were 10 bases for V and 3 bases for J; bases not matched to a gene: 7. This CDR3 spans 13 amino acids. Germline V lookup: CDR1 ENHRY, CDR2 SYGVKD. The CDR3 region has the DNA TGTGCCACCTGGGGGGGTAGGACAGATACGCAGTATTTT. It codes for CATWGGRTDTQYF.

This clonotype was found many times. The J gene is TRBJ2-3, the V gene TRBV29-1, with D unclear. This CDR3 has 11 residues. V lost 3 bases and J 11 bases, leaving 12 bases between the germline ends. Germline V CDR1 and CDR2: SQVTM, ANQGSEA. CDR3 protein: CSVEIPKGQYF. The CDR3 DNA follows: TGCAGCGTTGAGATACCAAAGGGGCAGTATTTT.

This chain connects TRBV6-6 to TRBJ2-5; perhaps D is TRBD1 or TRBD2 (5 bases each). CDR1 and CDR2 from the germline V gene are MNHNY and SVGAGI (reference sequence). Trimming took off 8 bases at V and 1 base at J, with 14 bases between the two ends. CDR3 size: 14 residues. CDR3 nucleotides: TGTGCCAGCTCGGGGACCTACCTCCAAGAGACCCAGTACTTC. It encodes CASSGTYLQETQYF.

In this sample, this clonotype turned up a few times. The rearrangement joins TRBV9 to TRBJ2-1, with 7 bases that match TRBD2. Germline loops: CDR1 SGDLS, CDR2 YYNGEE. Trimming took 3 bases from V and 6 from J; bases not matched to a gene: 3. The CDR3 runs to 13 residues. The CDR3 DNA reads TGTGCCAGCAGCGCGACTAGCTTCAATGAGCAGTTCTTC. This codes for CASSATSFNEQFF.